This paragraph reports one T cell receptor (beta chain). Its antigen is unknown. The sample is drawn from a study of T cell responses to AZD1222 COVID-19 vaccine. Study findings and constraints: After the peak T cell response, and only then, were repertoires sampled.

The germline gives CDR1 SEHNR, CDR2 FQNEAQ (reference sequence). Trimming cost V 5 bases and J 5 bases, with 19 bases left between them. The length of the CDR3 is 15 residues. Sequencing used immunoSEQ multiplex PCR; TCRdb keeps in-frame clones, though not all of them. The sample lists some 190,000 clones, 85% to 95% occurring once. The rearrangement uses TRBV7-9 and TRBJ2-7; D perhaps matches TRBD2 (6 bases). The source is an adult who received the AZD1222 COVID-19 vaccine. The input for sequencing was peripheral blood, taken 28 days after the second AZD1222 dose. As DNA, the CDR3 is TGTGCCAGCAGCCCTACAGGCGTGCCGGGAGACGAGCAGTACTTC. This sequence encodes CASSPTGVPGDEQYF.